The 7 T cell receptor beta chains presented below share a single source sample, sequenced in a study of memory CD4+ T cells and cytomegalovirus serostatus. Single viable CD3+CD4+CD8-CD45RO+ cells were sorted as the memory CD4+ T cells. Using immunoSEQ multiplex PCR, the repertoire was profiled, and TCRdb retains in-frame clones only, with some absent. The sample yields about 60,000 clones, more than 70% seen once. Sequencing used memory CD4+ T cells from blood. These TCRs come from an adult in good health and CMV-seronegative. Some clones in this sample may be carry-over from other donors' samples.

The V call is TRBV25-1, the J call TRBJ1-6; a weak D match, TRBD1 (6 bases). CDR1 and CDR2 (germline): MGHDK, SYGVNS. The CDR3 sequence is 15 residues long. The ends were cut back, 4 bases at V and 7 bases at J, with 14 bases in the middle. The CDR3 nucleotides read TGTGCCAGCAGTGCCCTTACAGGGCTGAATTCACCCCTCCACTTT. Translating it yields CASSALTGLNSPLHF.

The chain recombines TRBV4-1 with TRBJ2-3; D is unresolved. The CDR3 has 16 residues. Trimming took 1 base from V and 6 from J, leaving 17 bases between them. Germline CDR1 MGHRA, CDR2 YSYEKL. This CDR3 reads CASSQVSSLIVDTQYF. The DNA for the CDR3 is TGCGCCAGCAGCCAAGTAAGTTCGTTGATCGTCGATACGCAGTATTTT.

This clone came up a few times. The rearrangement uses TRBV27 and TRBJ1-1; no clear D gene. Per the germline V gene, CDR1 is MNHEY and CDR2 is SMNVEV (reference sequence). This CDR3 region has 15 residues. V dropped 7 bases and J dropped 0 bases, with 15 bases sitting between them. This CDR3 reads CASTPSGIMNTEAFF. CDR3 nucleotide sequence: TGTGCCAGCACCCCCTCGGGGATAATGAACACTGAAGCTTTCTTT.

The rearrangement joins TRBV10-3 to TRBJ1-1; 10 nucleotides align to TRBD1. J was trimmed by 3 bases and V by 6 bases; bases with no gene match: 4. The CDR3 has 14 amino acids. CDR1 and CDR2 (germline): ENHRY, SYGVKD. The CDR3 reads CAISRTGGDTEAFF. CDR3 DNA: TGTGCCATCAGCCGGACAGGGGGGGACACTGAAGCTTTCTTT.

V is TRBV4-1 and J is TRBJ1-5; 9 bases line up with TRBD1. Germline trimming cut 1 base from V and 2 bases from J; bases unmatched to any gene: 6. This CDR3 is built from 17 residues. Germline V gene data show CDR1 as MGHRA and CDR2 as YSYEKL. This CDR3 is CASSQVGRDRGNQPQHF. The CDR3, as DNA: TGCGCCAGCAGCCAAGTCGGCCGGGACAGGGGCAATCAGCCCCAGCATTTT.

This chain joins TRBV9 and TRBJ2-5; D might be TRBD2 (6 bases). Germline CDR1 and CDR2: SGDLS and YYNGEE. The V and J ends lost 0 bases and 5 bases respectively, with 8 bases between them. There are 13 residues in the CDR3. CDR3 amino acids: CASSVGLAETQYF. CDR3 bases: TGTGCCAGCAGCGTAGGGCTAGCGGAGACCCAGTACTTC.

In DNA, the CDR3 is TGTGCCAGCAGTTCCGACGGCGGGGCCCGAGGAAACACCATATATTTT. It translates to CASSSDGGARGNTIYF. The chain recombines TRBV6-5 with TRBJ1-3; D is perhaps TRBD1 (5 bases). The length of the CDR3 is 16 residues. Trimming cost V 4 bases and J 4 bases, with 17 bases left between them. Germline assignment: CDR1 MNHEY and CDR2 SVGAGI.